These 20 T cell receptor beta chains share one sample of origin, sequenced in a study of cytomegalovirus exposure and HLA in healthy donors. The study ran its PCR with 60 Vbeta and 13 Jbeta primers. TCRdb's table, derived via immunoSEQ multiplex PCR, lists solely in-frame clones and lacks some. Here the sample spans about 78,000 clones, more than 65% being singletons. What was sequenced was PBMCs. Receptors originate from a woman aged 40 to 49 in good health and CMV-seropositive.

This chain connects TRBV6-5 to TRBJ2-7; 12 nucleotides align to TRBD1. The germline gives CDR1 MNHEY, CDR2 SVGAGI. The CDR3 has 15 residues. V lost 6 bases and J lost 7; bases outside the gene matches: 10. CDR3 region: CASSLSGQGAVEQYF. CDR3 bases: TGTGCCAGCAGCTTGTCGGGACAGGGGGCGGTAGAGCAGTACTTC.

The J gene is TRBJ2-1, the V gene TRBV7-2; 9 bases are shared with TRBD2. Germline loops: CDR1 SGHTA, CDR2 FQGNSA. Trimming removed 1 base from V and 7 bases from J; junction bases left unmatched: 5. This CDR3 spans 15 amino acids. For the CDR3, the DNA is TGTGCCAGCAGCTTAGAAAGCGGGGGGTGGAATGAGCAGTTCTTC. Residues: CASSLESGGWNEQFF.

The chain couples TRBV4-2 to TRBJ2-3; 8 nucleotides line up with TRBD1. Germline V CDR1 and CDR2: LGHNA, YNFKEQ. V was pared by 0 bases and J by 7 bases, with 9 bases of the junction left unmatched. The CDR3 contains 16 residues. In DNA form, the CDR3 reads TGTGCCAGCAGCCAAGATTCAGGGGGCCCCTTTAATACGCAGTATTTT. This encodes CASSQDSGGPFNTQYF.

J is TRBJ2-1 and V is TRBV25-1; 8 bases are shared with TRBD1. The CDR3 covers 13 residues. From germline, CDR1 is MGHDK and CDR2 SYGVNS. Germline trimming cut 0 bases from V and 12 bases from J; bases unmatched to any gene: 4. CDR3 nucleotides: TGTGCCAGCAGTGAATATACAGGGGGTGGGCAGTTCTTC. Translated, it gives CASSEYTGGGQFF.

The chain employs TRBV30 and TRBJ1-1, with D unresolved. CDR1 is GTSNPN, CDR2 SVGIG, per germline (reference sequence). The CDR3 runs 14 residues. Trimming removed 3 bases at V and 1 base at J, with 12 bases between. The CDR3 region is CAWSGVSGNTEAFF. The CDR3 nucleotides read TGTGCCTGGAGCGGGGTCTCAGGGAACACTGAAGCTTTCTTT.

This sequence joins TRBV30 and TRBJ1-1; the match to TRBD1 covers 7 bases. V lost 5 bases, J lost 0 bases, and 3 bases stayed unmatched. Germline CDR1 is GTSNPN and CDR2 is SVGIG (reference sequence). CDR3 length: 13 amino acids. CDR3 protein: CAWSTGMNTEAFF. As DNA, the CDR3 is TGTGCCTGGTCGACAGGGATGAACACTGAAGCTTTCTTT.

The rearrangement joins TRBV4-1 to TRBJ2-3; 12 bases match TRBD2. CDR3 size: 16 residues. Germline V gene data show CDR1 as MGHRA and CDR2 as YSYEKL. V dropped 5 bases and J dropped 2; count of bases not matched to a gene: 5. The CDR3 DNA sequence: TGCGCCAGCAGCAAGGGACTAGCGGGCCCCACAGATACGCAGTATTTT. Its protein is CASSKGLAGPTDTQYF.

The chain uses TRBV6-1 and TRBJ1-1, with 12 nucleotides matching TRBD1. V shed 2 bases and J 11 bases; nucleotides not matched to a gene: 12. Germline V gene sequence: CDR1 MNHNS, CDR2 SASEGT. CDR3 length: 16 residues. The CDR3 bases are TGTGCCAGCAGTGAACCAGGGACAGGGGGCTTTGTCAGGGCTTTCTTT. The encoded protein is CASSEPGTGGFVRAFF.

The CDR3 DNA reads as TGTGCCAGCAGCTGGGAGAACTATGGCTACACCTTC. It translates to CASSWENYGYTF. The chain links TRBV7-2 to TRBJ1-2, with unresolved D. The CDR3 consists of 12 residues. Germline-derived CDR1 and CDR2 are SGHTA and FQGNSA. Trimming removed 4 bases at V and 2 bases at J, with 5 bases between.

The CDR3 loop reads CASSPWTGYTEQFF. CDR3 DNA sequence: TGTGCCAGCAGCCCGTGGACAGGGTATACAGAGCAGTTCTTC. The chain uses TRBV14 and TRBJ2-1; 8 positions agree with TRBD1. V was pared by 4 bases and J by 10 bases, with 9 bases of the junction left unmatched. Germline CDR1 reads SGHDN; CDR2 reads FVKESK. The CDR3 runs 14 residues.

The gene calls are TRBV6-1 and TRBJ2-7, with 9 bases identical to TRBD2. The CDR3 has 15 amino acids. CDR1 and CDR2 from the germline V gene are MNHNS and SASEGT. The V and J ends lost 3 bases and 0 bases, in that order; junction bases with no gene match: 3. The CDR3 nucleotides read TGTGCCAGCAGTGACGCTAGCGGGGCCTCCTACGAGCAGTACTTC. This codes for CASSDASGASYEQYF.

In regard to this clone: The junction and the germline gene differ at one end; a read error may be behind it. The J gene is TRBJ2-5, the V gene TRBV6-1, with 9 bases lining up with TRBD2. Germline V gene data show CDR1 as MNHNS and CDR2 as SASEGT. The CDR3 runs 14 residues. CDR3 amino acids: CASSDPSRGASGDF. DNA of the CDR3: TGTGCCAGCAGTGATCCGTCACGAGGTGCTAGCGGGGACTTC.

The chain employs TRBV6-5 and TRBJ1-1, with 7 nucleotides matching TRBD1. The V and J ends lost 6 bases and 1 base, in that order; junction bases with no gene match: 5. The CDR3 sequence is 14 residues long. Germline V gives CDR1 MNHEY, CDR2 SVGAGI. The CDR3 is CASSPGGSNTEAFF. In DNA, the CDR3 is TGTGCCAGCAGCCCAGGGGGGTCGAACACTGAAGCTTTCTTT.

V usage is TRBV27 and J usage is TRBJ1-1, with TRBD1 matching 10 bases. Germline CDR1 and CDR2: MNHEY and SMNVEV (reference sequence). The CDR3 extends over 16 amino acids. V shed 2 bases and J 6 bases; nucleotides not matched to a gene: 9. In DNA form, the CDR3 reads TGTGCCAGCAGTTTAGGTGGACAGGGGGATGAAGCTGAAGCTTTCTTT. Translation: CASSLGGQGDEAEAFF.

The chain is built from TRBV4-2 and TRBJ1-1; D may be TRBD1 (5 bases). This CDR3 contains 16 residues. The germline gives CDR1 LGHNA, CDR2 YNFKEQ. The V end lost 0 bases, the J end lost 2 bases, and 13 bases lay between the germline ends. CDR3 DNA sequence: TGTGCCAGCAGCCAAGATCGGATAGGGGTCAACACTGAAGCTTTCTTT. Translated, it gives CASSQDRIGVNTEAFF.

This clone was found a few times. The chain couples TRBV19 to TRBJ2-2, with D perhaps TRBD2 (6 bases). Germline CDR1 and CDR2: LNHDA and SQIVND (reference sequence). The V and J ends lost 3 bases and 5 bases respectively, with 10 bases between them. The length of the CDR3 is 14 residues. In DNA, the CDR3 is TGTGCCAGTAGTATCGGGGGTGGAACCGGGGAGCTGTTTTTT. Its protein is CASSIGGGTGELFF.

The CDR3 here is CASSTYQGQADTEAFF. CDR3 DNA sequence: TGTGCCAGCTCAACCTACCAAGGACAGGCAGACACTGAAGCTTTCTTT. The V call is TRBV18, the J call TRBJ1-1, with 7 bases fitting TRBD1. CDR1 is KGHSH, CDR2 LQKENI, per germline. The CDR3 extends over 16 amino acids. V was clipped by 5 bases and J by 3 bases; unmatched bases: 12.

This rearrangement joins TRBV5-6 to TRBJ1-2; D may be TRBD1 (5 bases). There are 15 residues in the CDR3. Germline assignment: CDR1 SGHDT and CDR2 YYEEEE. V was cut by 0 bases and J by 5 bases, with 14 bases left in between. The CDR3 DNA is TGTGCCAGCAGCTTGGAGGGGTTTCCTAGTTATGGCTACACCTTC. This encodes CASSLEGFPSYGYTF.

A remark on this clone: One end of the junction does not line up with germline, which may come from a read error. The chain uses TRBV6-5 and TRBJ2-7, with unresolved D. The CDR3 spans 13 residues. The germline V gene has CDR1 MNHEY and CDR2 SVGAGI. The CDR3 DNA follows: TGTGCCAGCAGCTACTCAGCGTCCTACGAGCAGTACTTC. Translation: CASSYSASYEQYF.

This chain links TRBV20-1 with TRBJ1-2, with D possibly TRBD1 on 5 matching bases. Trimming removed 5 bases from V and 4 bases from J, with 8 bases in between. Germline-derived CDR1 and CDR2 are DFQATT and SNEGSKA (reference sequence). The CDR3 is 11 amino acids. CDR3 amino acids: CSASGIYGYTF. Written as DNA, the CDR3 is TGCAGTGCTTCAGGGATCTATGGCTACACCTTC.